Listed below are T cell receptor beta chains from one sample, sequenced in a study of cytomegalovirus exposure and HLA in healthy donors. Clones were read by immunoSEQ multiplex PCR, and TCRdb kept only the in-frame ones, dropping some. This repertoire shows about 200,000 clones, approximately 78% found once; its top ten account for less than 3%. The sample comprised PBMCs. All receptors derive from a woman aged 35 to 49 in good health and CMV-seronegative. The CDR3 runs from the conserved cysteine through the conserved F or W. The order of the fields is J gene, V gene, D gene, clone size, CDR3 protein, CDR3 DNA. The D gene is left open where the match is weak. The size of a clone is reported for some rows only, either as once, few or many, or as a class for expanded clones.

TRBJ2-2 TRBV6-6 . once CASSTQGPGELFF TGTGCCAGCAGTACCCAGGGGCCCGGGGAGCTGTTTTTT
TRBJ2-3 TRBV2 TRBD2 few CASSDGTSGRTDTQYF TGTGCCAGCAGTGACGGGACTAGCGGGAGGACAGATACGCAGTATTTT
TRBJ2-2 TRBV2 TRBD2 . CASSARGTSSTGELFF TGTGCCAGCAGTGCAAGGGGGACTAGCAGCACCGGGGAGCTGTTTTTT
TRBJ1-1 TRBV19 . . CASRLGGRNTEAFF TGTGCCAGTAGACTAGGGGGTCGTAACACTGAAGCTTTCTTT
TRBJ2-7 TRBV11-1 . . CASSLFWGGNSYEQYF TGTGCCAGCAGCTTGTTTTGGGGCGGTAACTCCTACGAGCAGTACTTC
TRBJ2-2 TRBV11-2 . . CASSPSWGGGELFF TGTGCCAGCAGCCCTTCCTGGGGCGGCGGGGAGCTGTTTTTT
TRBJ1-1 TRBV7-9 TRBD1 . CASRGDSRIEAFF TGTGCCAGCAGGGGGGACAGCAGAATTGAAGCTTTCTTT
TRBJ1-5 TRBV7-6 . . CASSLDGDNQPQHF TGTGCCAGCAGCTTAGACGGGGACAATCAGCCCCAGCATTTT
TRBJ1-3 TRBV28 . . CASSPVRETGLYF TGTGCCAGCAGCCCGGTCAGAGAAACGGGTTTATATTTT
TRBJ1-1 TRBV10-2 . . CASSVRGGDTEASF TGCGCCAGCAGTGTCCGGGGGGGCGACACTGAAGCTTCCTTT
TRBJ2-7 TRBV11-2 TRBD2 few CASSPPRLAGGLEQYF TGTGCCAGCAGCCCCCCGCGACTAGCGGGAGGGCTCGAGCAGTACTTC
TRBJ2-7 TRBV7-2 . . CASSLVGQPEQYF TGTGCCAGCAGCTTAGTAGGACAACCCGAGCAGTACTTC
TRBJ2-7 TRBV5-1 TRBD2 . CASSLARWERGYEQYF TGCGCCAGCAGCTTGGCTAGGTGGGAGCGGGGGTACGAGCAGTACTTC
TRBJ1-1 TRBV5-1 TRBD1 . CASRWGPGQGHTEAFF TGCGCCAGCCGGTGGGGGCCGGGACAGGGTCACACTGAAGCTTTCTTT
TRBJ2-6 TRBV28 . . CASSIMSNVLTF TGTGCCAGCAGTATAATGTCCAACGTCCTGACTTTC
TRBJ1-4 TRBV7-9 . . CASSLGGLANEKLFF TGTGCCAGCAGCTTAGGGGGGCTGGCTAATGAAAAACTGTTTTTT
TRBJ1-1 TRBV27 . . CASSHVPSGLPEAFF TGTGCCAGTTCTCATGTACCTTCCGGGTTGCCTGAAGCTTTCTTT
TRBJ1-2 TRBV5-6 . . CASSFARGDLYGYTF TGTGCCAGCAGCTTTGCCCGAGGTGATCTCTATGGCTACACCTTC